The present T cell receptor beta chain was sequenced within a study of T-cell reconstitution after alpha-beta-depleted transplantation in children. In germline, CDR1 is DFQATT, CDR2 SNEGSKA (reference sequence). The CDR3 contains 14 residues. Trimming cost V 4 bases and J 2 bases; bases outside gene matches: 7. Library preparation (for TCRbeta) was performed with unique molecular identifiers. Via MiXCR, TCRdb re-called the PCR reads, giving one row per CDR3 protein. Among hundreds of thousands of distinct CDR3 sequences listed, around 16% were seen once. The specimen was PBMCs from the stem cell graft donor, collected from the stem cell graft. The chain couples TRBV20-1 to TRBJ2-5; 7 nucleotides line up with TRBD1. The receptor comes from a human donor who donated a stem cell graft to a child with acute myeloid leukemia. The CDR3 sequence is CSANRGFGQETQYF. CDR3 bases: TGCAGTGCTAACAGGGGCTTTGGTCAAGAGACCCAGTACTTC.